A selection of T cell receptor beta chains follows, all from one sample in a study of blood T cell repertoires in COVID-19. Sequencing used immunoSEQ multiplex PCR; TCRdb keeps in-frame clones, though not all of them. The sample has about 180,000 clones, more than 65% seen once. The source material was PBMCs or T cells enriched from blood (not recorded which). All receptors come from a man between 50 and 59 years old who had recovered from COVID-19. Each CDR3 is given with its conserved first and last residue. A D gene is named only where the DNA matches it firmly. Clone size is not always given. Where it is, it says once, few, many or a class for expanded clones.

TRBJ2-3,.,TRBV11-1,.,CASSPASLTSTDTQYF,TGTGCCAGCAGCCCCGCTTCACTAACTAGCACAGATACGCAGTATTTT
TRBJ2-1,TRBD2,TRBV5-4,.,CASSPDGGSSYNEQFF,TGTGCCAGCAGCCCGGACGGGGGGAGCTCCTACAATGAGCAGTTCTTC
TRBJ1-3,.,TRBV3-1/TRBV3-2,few,CASSQDEGNTIYF,TGTGCCAGCAGCCAAGATGAGGGAAACACCATATATTTT
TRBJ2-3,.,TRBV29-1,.,CSVDYGGFTDTQYF,TGCAGCGTTGACTATGGGGGGTTCACAGATACGCAGTATTTT
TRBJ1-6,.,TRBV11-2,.,CASSLVQGNSPLHF,TGTGCCAGCAGCTTAGTTCAGGGGAATTCACCCCTCCACTTT
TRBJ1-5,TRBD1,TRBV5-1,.,CASSPGQDYSNQPQHF,TGCGCCAGCAGCCCGGGACAGGACTATAGCAATCAGCCCCAGCATTTT
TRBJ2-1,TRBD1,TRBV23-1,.,CASQLGQGASEQFF,TGCGCCAGCCAACTGGGGCAGGGGGCGAGTGAGCAGTTCTTC
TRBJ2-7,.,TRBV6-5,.,CASSYSTSPDEQYF,TGTGCCAGCAGTTACTCGACTTCCCCGGACGAGCAGTACTTC
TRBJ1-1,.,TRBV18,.,CASSSAGGTEAFF,TGTGCCAGCTCGTCGGCGGGGGGCACTGAAGCTTTCTTT
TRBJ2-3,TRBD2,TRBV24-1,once,CATSDWGSGEGDTQYF,TGTGCCACCAGTGATTGGGGTAGCGGGGAGGGAGATACGCAGTATTTT
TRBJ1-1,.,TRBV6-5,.,CASRDGGQGNTEAFF,TGTGCCAGCAGGGACGGGGGGCAAGGGAACACTGAAGCTTTCTTT
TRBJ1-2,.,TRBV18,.,CASSPARNYGYTF,TGTGCCAGCTCACCAGCCAGGAACTATGGCTACACCTTC
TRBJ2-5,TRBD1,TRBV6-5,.,CASGPGGQETQYF,TGTGCCAGCGGGCCAGGGGGCCAAGAGACCCAGTACTTC
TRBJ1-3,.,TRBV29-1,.,CSVVWRTPGNTIYF,TGCAGCGTTGTTTGGAGAACCCCTGGAAACACCATATATTTT
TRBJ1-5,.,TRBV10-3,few,CAISKGGQPQHF,TGTGCCATCTCTAAGGGAGGCCAGCCCCAGCATTTT
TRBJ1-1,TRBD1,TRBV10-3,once,CAISGTGRNTEAFF,TGTGCCATCAGTGGGACAGGTCGGAACACTGAAGCTTTCTTT
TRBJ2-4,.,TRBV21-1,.,CASNILEGQEVDQYF,TGTGCCAGCAACATTTTGGAGGGACAGGAGGTGGATCAGTACTTC
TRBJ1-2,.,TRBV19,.,CASSIVDRANYGYTF,TGTGCCAGTAGTATAGTGGACAGAGCTAACTATGGCTACACCTTC
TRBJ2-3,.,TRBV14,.,CASSPGGAASTDTQYF,TGTGCCAGCAGCCCCGGAGGCGCGGCTAGCACAGATACGCAGTATTTT
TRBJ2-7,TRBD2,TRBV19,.,CASSLRGGAANEQYF,TGTGCCAGTTCTTTACGGGGGGGGGCCGCAAACGAGCAGTACTTC
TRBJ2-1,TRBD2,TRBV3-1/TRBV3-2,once,CASSLVRGGGSYNEQFF,TGTGCCAGCAGCCTGGTTCGCGGGGGGGGCTCCTACAATGAGCAGTTCTTC
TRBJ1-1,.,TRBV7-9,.,CASSLEQGWTEAFF,TGTGCCAGCAGCTTAGAGCAGGGGTGGACTGAAGCTTTCTTT
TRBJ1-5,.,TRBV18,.,CASSPGGNQPQHF,TGTGCCAGCTCACCCGGGGGCAATCAGCCCCAGCATTTT
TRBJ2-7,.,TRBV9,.,CASSPFQQGFSEQYF,TGTGCCAGCAGCCCCTTTCAACAGGGATTCTCCGAGCAGTACTTC
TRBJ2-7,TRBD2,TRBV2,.,CASNVAGALPTKYF,TGTGCCAGCAATGTAGCGGGGGCGTTGCCCACCAAGTACTTC
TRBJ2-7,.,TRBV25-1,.,CASSEWEGDEQYF,TGTGCCAGCAGTGAATGGGAGGGGGACGAGCAGTACTTC
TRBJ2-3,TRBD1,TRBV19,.,CASSASGQGYTDTQYF,TGTGCCAGTAGTGCCTCGGGACAGGGTTATACAGATACGCAGTATTTT
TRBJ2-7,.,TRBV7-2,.,CASSSDSFSYEQYF,TGTGCCAGCAGCTCGGACTCCTTCTCCTACGAGCAGTACTTC
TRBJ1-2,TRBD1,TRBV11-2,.,CASSFRQGSNYGYTF,TGTGCCAGCAGCTTCAGACAGGGCTCCAACTATGGCTACACCTTC
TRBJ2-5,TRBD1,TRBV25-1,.,CASSDATGPETQYF,TGTGCCAGCAGTGACGCGACAGGGCCCGAGACCCAGTACTTC
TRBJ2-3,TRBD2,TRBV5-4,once,CASSLGLAGVTDTQYF,TGTGCCAGCAGCTTGGGACTAGCGGGGGTCACAGATACGCAGTATTTT
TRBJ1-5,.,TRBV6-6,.,CASSWGGGNQPQHF,TGTGCCAGCAGTTGGGGGGGAGGCAATCAGCCCCAGCATTTT
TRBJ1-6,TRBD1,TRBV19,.,CASSFDRGSNSPLHF,TGTGCCAGTAGTTTTGACAGGGGCTCAAATTCACCCCTCCACTTT
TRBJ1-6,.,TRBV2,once,CASSEQGGNSPLHF,TGTGCCAGCAGTGAACAGGGAGGTAATTCACCCCTCCACTTT
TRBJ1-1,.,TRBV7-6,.,CASSQSRVSEAFF,TGTGCCAGCAGTCAGAGCAGGGTGTCTGAAGCTTTCTTT
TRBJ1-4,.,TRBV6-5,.,CASSLQATNEKLFF,TGTGCCAGCAGCTTACAGGCAACTAATGAAAAACTGTTTTTT
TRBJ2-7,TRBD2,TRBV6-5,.,CASSYVPGEGEQYF,TGTGCCAGCAGTTATGTCCCGGGGGAGGGCGAGCAGTACTTC
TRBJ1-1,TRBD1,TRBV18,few,CASSPGQGRDGEAFF,TGTGCCAGCTCACCAGGACAGGGTCGGGACGGTGAAGCTTTCTTT
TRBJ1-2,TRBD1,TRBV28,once,CANQPQGASYGYTF,TGTGCCAACCAACCACAGGGGGCCAGCTATGGCTACACCTTC
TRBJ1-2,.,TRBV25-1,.,CASSESSSYGYTF,TGTGCCAGCAGTGAATCCTCCAGTTATGGCTACACCTTC
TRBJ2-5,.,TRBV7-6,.,CASSLNQQGNFGTQYF,TGTGCCAGCAGCTTAAACCAGCAGGGTAATTTCGGGACCCAGTACTTC
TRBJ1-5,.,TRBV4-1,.,CASSQDLGAGFQF,TGCGCCAGCAGCCAAGATCTAGGGGCAGGTTTCCAATTT
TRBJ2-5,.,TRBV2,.,CASSRKTEETQYF,TGTGCCAGCAGTCGAAAAACAGAAGAGACCCAGTACTTC
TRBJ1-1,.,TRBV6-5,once,CASSYSAGKETEAFF,TGTGCCAGCAGTTACTCCGCAGGGAAAGAAACTGAAGCTTTCTTT
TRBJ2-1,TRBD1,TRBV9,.,CASSVDAGTANEQFF,TGTGCCAGCAGCGTAGACGCCGGGACAGCCAATGAGCAGTTCTTC
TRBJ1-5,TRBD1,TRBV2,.,CASSDLGQGANQPQHF,TGTGCCAGCAGTGATCTGGGACAGGGGGCCAATCAGCCCCAGCATTTT
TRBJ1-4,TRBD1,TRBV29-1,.,CSVTTGSDEKLFF,TGCAGCGTTACGACAGGGTCGGATGAAAAACTGTTTTTT
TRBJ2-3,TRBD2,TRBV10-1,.,CASSESIGGGTDTQYF,TGCGCCAGCAGTGAGTCGATTGGCGGGGGAACAGATACGCAGTATTTT